This TCR beta chain was sequenced for a study of shared clonotypes between healthy human individuals. Sequenced by immunoSEQ multiplex PCR; TCRdb stores in-frame clones only, minus some. This table has around 700,000 clones, about 91% appearing once. The germline V gene encodes CDR1 SGHVS and CDR2 FQNEAQ. This CDR3 has 21 residues. The trim removed 4 bases at V and 1 base at J, leaving 15 bases unmatched. Selected positively for CCR7 and CD45RO-negative, naive CD8 cells excluded terminally differentiated effector memory CD45RA+ cells. Donors had no recently reported acute infections or vaccinations and were HIV-negative.

Sequenced sample: naive CD8+ T cells sorted from blood. The receptor was derived from a man aged 25-45 years in good health. This sequence joins TRBV7-8 and TRBJ2-3, with TRBD2 identical over 15 bases. CDR3 coding DNA: TGTGCCAGCAGCTACCAGGGACTAGCGGGAGGAGGGGGGAGTGGCACAGATACGCAGTATTTT. Translated, it gives CASSYQGLAGGGGSGTDTQYF.